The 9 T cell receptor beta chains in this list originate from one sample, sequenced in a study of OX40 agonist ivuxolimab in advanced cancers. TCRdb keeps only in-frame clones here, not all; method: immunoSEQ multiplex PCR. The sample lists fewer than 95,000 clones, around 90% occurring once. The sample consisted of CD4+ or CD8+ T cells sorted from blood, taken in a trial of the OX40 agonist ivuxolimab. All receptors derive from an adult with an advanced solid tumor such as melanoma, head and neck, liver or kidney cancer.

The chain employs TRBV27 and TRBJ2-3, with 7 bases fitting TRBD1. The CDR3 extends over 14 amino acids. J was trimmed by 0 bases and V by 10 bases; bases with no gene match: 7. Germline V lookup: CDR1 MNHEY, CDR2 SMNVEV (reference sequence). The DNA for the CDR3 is TGTGCCACGACAGGGCCTCTTAGCACAGATACGCAGTATTTT. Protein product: CATTGPLSTDTQYF.

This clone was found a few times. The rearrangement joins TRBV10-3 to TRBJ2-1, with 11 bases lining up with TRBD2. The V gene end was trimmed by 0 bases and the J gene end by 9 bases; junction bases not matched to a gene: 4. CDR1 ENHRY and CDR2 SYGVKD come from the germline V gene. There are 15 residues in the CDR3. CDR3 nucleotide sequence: TGTGCCATCAGTGAGTCGATACTAGCGGGAGCTGAGCAGTTCTTC. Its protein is CAISESILAGAEQFF.

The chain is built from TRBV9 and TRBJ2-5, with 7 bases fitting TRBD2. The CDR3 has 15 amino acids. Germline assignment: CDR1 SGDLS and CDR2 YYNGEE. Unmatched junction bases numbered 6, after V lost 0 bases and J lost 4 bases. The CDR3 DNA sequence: TGTGCCAGCAGCGTAGAGCCAGGGAGGGCAGAGACCCAGTACTTC. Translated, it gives CASSVEPGRAETQYF.

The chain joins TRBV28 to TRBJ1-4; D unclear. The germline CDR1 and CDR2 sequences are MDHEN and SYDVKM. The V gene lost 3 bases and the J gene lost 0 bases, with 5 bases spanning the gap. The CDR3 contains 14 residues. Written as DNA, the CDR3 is TGTGCCAGCAGTTTGGTTGCAACTAATGAAAAACTGTTTTTT. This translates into CASSLVATNEKLFF.

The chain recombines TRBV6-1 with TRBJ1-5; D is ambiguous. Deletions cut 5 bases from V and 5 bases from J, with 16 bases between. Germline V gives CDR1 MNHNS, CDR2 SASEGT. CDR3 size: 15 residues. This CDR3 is CASSTGHRGDQPQHF. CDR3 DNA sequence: TGTGCCAGCAGTACCGGTCACCGCGGCGATCAGCCCCAGCATTTT.

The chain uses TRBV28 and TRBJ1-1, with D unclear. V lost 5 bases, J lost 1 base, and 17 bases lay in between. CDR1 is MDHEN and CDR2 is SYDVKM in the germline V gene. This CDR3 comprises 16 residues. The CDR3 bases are TGTGCCAGCAGTGCATGGACTGCGAAGTGGAACACTGAAGCTTTCTTT. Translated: CASSAWTAKWNTEAFF.

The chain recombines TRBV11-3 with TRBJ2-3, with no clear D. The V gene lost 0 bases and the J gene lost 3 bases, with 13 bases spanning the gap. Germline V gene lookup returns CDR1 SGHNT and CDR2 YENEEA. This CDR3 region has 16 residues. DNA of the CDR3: TGTGCCAGCAGCTTAGAGAATGAACCGAGTACAGATACGCAGTATTTT. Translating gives CASSLENEPSTDTQYF.

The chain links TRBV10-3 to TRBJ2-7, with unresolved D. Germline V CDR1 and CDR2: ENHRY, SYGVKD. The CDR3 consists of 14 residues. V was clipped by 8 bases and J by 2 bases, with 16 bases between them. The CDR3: CAIGEDNETYEQYF. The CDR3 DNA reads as TGTGCCATCGGCGAGGATAACGAAACCTACGAGCAGTACTTC.

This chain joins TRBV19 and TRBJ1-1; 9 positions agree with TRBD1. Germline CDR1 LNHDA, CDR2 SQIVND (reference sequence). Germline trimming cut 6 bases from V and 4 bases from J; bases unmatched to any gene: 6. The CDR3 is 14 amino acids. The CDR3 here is CASSLDRGGTEAFF. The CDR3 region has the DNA TGTGCCAGTAGCCTTGACAGGGGGGGCACTGAAGCTTTCTTT.